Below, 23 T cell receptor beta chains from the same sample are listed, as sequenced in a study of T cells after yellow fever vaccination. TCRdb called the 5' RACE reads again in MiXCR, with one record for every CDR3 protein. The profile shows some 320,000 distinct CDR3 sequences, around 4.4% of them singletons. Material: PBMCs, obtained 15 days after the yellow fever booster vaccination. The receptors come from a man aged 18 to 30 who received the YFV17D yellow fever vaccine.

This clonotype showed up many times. The CDR3 DNA sequence: TGTGCCAGCAGCCAGGGACCCCCAAGGCCTGGAAACACCATATATTTT. Amino acids: CASSQGPPRPGNTIYF. This sequence joins TRBV7-2 and TRBJ1-3; perhaps TRBD1 as D (5 bases). This CDR3 region has 16 residues. CDR1 is SGHTA and CDR2 is FQGNSA in the germline V gene. V was cut by 5 bases and J by 2 bases, with 16 bases left in between.

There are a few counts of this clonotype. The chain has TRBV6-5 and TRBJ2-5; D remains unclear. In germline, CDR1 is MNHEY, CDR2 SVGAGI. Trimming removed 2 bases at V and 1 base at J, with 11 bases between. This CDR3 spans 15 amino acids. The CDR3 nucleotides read TGTGCCAGCAGTTACGATCGCTTTCGCCAAGAGACCCAGTACTTC. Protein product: CASSYDRFRQETQYF.

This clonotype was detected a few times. The DNA for the CDR3 is TGTGCCAGCAGTGAACCCCCAGGGGGCGTTCAGCCCCAGCATTTT. Encoded protein: CASSEPPGGVQPQHF. V gene TRBV2 combines with J gene TRBJ1-5; 8 bases are shared with TRBD1. Germline V gene sequence: CDR1 SNHLY, CDR2 FYNNEI. V lost 2 bases to trimming and J lost 6 bases; unmatched junction nucleotides: 6. The CDR3 totals 15 residues. Together with reference TRBV2 and TRBJ1-5, the CDR3 gives the full variable domain: EPEVTQTPSHQVTQMGQEVILRCVPISNHLYFYWYRQILGQKVEFLVSFYNNEISEKSEIFDDQFSVERPDGSNFTLKIRSTKLEDSAMYFCASSEPPGGVQPQHFGDGTRLSIL.

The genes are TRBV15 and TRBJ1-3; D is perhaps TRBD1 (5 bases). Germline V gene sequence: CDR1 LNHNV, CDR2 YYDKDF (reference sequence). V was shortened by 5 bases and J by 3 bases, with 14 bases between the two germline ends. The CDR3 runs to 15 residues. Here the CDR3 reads CATSFRDVHGNTIYF. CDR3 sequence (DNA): TGTGCCACCAGCTTCCGGGACGTCCATGGAAACACCATATATTTT.

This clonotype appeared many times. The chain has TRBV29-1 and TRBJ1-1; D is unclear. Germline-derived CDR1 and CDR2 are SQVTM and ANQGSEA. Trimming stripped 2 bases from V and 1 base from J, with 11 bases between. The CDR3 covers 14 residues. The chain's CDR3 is CSVELAYSNTEAFF. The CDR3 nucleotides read TGCAGCGTTGAACTTGCGTACTCGAACACTGAAGCTTTCTTT.

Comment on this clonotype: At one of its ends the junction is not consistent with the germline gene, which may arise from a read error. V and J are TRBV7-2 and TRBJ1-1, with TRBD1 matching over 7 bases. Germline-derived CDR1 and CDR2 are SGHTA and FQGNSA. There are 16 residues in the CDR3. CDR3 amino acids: CDSSFNRGYMNTEAFF. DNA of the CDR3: TGTGACAGCAGCTTTAACAGGGGCTACATGAACACTGAAGCTTTCTTT.

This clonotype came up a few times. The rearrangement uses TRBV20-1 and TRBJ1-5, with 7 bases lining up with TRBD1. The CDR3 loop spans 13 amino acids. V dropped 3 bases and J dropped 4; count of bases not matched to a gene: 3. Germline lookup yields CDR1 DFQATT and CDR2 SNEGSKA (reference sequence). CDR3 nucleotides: TGCAGTGCTAGGGGGACAGTTAATCAGCCCCAGCATTTT. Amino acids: CSARGTVNQPQHF.

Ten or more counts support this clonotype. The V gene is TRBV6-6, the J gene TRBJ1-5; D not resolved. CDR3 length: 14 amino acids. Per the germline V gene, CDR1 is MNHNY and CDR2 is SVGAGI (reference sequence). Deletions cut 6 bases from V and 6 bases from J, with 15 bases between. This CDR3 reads CASRGSTAGQPQHF. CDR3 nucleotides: TGTGCCAGCAGGGGTAGTACAGCGGGTCAGCCCCAGCATTTT.

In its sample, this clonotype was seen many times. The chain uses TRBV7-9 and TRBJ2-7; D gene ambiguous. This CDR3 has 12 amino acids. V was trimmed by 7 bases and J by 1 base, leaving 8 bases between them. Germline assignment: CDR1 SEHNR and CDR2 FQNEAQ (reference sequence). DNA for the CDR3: TGTGCCAGCACCGACATATCCTACGAGCAGTACTTC. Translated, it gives CASTDISYEQYF.

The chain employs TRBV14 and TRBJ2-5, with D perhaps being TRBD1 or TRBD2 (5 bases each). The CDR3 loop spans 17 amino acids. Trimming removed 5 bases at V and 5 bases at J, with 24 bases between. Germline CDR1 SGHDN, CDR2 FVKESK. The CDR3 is CASSEGTYTITRETQYF. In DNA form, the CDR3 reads TGTGCCAGCAGCGAGGGGACGTACACCATAACGAGGGAGACCCAGTACTTC.

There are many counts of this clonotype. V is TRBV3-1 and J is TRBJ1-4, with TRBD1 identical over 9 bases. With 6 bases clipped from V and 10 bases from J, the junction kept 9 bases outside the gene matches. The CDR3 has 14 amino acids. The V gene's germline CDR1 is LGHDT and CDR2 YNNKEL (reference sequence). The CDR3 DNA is TGTGCCAGCAGTACCGGGACAGGGCAAGGAAAACTGTTTTTT. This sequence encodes CASSTGTGQGKLFF.

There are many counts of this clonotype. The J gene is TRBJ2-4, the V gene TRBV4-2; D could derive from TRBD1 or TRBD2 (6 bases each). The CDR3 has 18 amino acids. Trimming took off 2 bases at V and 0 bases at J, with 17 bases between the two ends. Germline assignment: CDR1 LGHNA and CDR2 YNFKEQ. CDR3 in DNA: TGTGCCAGCAGCCAATGGGGCGGGGACAACGTAGCCAAAAACATTCAGTACTTC. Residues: CASSQWGGDNVAKNIQYF.

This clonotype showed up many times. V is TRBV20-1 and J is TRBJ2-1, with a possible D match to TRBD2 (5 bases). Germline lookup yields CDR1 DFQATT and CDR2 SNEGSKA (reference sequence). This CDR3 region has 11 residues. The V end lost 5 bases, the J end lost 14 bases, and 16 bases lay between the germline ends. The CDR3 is CSAVVGVGEFF. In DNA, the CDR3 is TGCAGTGCTGTGGTGGGAGTCGGGGAGTTCTTC.

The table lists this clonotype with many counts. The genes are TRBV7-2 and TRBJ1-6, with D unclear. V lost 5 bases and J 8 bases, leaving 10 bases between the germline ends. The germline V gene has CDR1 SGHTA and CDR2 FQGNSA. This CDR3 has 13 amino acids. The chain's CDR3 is CASSGREYSPLHF. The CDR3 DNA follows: TGTGCCAGCAGCGGCCGCGAGTATTCACCCCTCCACTTT.

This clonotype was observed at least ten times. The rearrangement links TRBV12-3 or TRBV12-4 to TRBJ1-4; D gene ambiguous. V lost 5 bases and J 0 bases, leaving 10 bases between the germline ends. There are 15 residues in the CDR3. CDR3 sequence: CASSLNSATNEKLFF. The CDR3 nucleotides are TGTGCCAGCAGTCTTAACTCGGCAACTAATGAAAAACTGTTTTTT.

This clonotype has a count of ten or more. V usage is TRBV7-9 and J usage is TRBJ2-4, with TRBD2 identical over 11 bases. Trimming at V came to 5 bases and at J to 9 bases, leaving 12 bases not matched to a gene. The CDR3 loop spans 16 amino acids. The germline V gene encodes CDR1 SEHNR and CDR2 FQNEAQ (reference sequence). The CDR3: CASSIRTSGSGGIQYF. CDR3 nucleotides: TGTGCCAGCAGCATCCGGACTAGCGGGTCAGGAGGCATTCAGTACTTC.

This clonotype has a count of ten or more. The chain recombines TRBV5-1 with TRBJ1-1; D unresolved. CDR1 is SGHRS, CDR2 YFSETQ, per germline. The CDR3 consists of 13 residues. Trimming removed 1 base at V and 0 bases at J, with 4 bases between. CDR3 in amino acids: CASSLQMNTEAFF. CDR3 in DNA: TGCGCCAGCAGCTTGCAGATGAACACTGAAGCTTTCTTT.

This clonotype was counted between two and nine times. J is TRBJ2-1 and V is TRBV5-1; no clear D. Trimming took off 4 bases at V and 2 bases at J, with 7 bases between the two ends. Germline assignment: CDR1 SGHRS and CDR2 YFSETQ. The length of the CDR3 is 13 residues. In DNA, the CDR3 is TGCGCCAGCAGCAACCGAACCTACAATGAGCAGTTCTTC. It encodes CASSNRTYNEQFF.

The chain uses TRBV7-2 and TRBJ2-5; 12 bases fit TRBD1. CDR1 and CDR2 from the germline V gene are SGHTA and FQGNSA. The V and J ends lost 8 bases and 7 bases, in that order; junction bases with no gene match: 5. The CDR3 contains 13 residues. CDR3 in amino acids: CASGTGGRRTQYF. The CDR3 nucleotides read TGTGCCAGCGGGACAGGGGGCCGGAGGACCCAGTACTTC.

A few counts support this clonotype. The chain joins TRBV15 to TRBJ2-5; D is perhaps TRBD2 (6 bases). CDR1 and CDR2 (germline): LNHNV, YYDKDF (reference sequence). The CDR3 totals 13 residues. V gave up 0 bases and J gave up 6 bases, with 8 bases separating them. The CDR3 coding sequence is TGTGCCACCAGCAGAGAAACTAGCCAGACCCAGTACTTC. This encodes CATSRETSQTQYF.

The CDR3 region is CASRSPGANVLTF. CDR3 nucleotide sequence: TGTGCCAGCAGGTCACCTGGGGCCAACGTCCTGACTTTC. The chain uses TRBV6-5 and TRBJ2-6; no clear D. Germline V gene data show CDR1 as MNHEY and CDR2 as SVGAGI. V dropped 6 bases and J dropped 2 bases, with 5 bases sitting between them. This CDR3 has 13 residues.

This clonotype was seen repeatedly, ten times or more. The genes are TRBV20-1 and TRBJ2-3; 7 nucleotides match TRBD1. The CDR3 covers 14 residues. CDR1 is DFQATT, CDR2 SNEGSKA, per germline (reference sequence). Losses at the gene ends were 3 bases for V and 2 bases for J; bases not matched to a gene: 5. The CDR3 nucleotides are TGCAGTGCTAGTACAGGGGAAATCACAGATACGCAGTATTTT. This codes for CSASTGEITDTQYF.

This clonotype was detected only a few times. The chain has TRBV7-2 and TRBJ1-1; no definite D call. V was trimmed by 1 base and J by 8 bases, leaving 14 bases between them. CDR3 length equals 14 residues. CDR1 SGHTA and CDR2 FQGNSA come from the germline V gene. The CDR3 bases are TGTGCCAGCAGCTTAGTTCGAGCGGCAGCCGAAGCTTTCTTT. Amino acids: CASSLVRAAAEAFF. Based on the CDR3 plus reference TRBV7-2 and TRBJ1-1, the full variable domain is GAGVSQSPSNKVTEKGKDVELRCDPISGHTALYWYRQSLGQGLEFLIYFQGNSAPDKSGLPSDRFSAERTGGSVSTLTIQRTQQEDSAVYLCASSLVRAAAEAFFGQGTRLTVV.